The subject of this entry is one TCR beta chain. The data derive from a study of blood T cell repertoires in COVID-19. TCRdb's copy holds only in-frame clones and misses some; the assay was immunoSEQ multiplex PCR. The top ten hold 6.5% to 8% of the sample, which has 25,000 or so clones, roughly 90% seen once. CDR1 is LNHDA and CDR2 is SQIVND in the germline V gene (reference sequence). The CDR3 has 15 residues. After removal of 6 bases from V and 0 bases from J, the junction contained 2 bases not matched to a gene. Sequenced sample: peripheral blood. The rearrangement links TRBV19 to TRBJ2-2, with 9 bases identical to TRBD1. The origin of this receptor is a human donor in a cohort sampled during active COVID-19. The CDR3 DNA reads as TGTGCCAGTAGGGGGGACAGGGCGAACACCGGGGAGCTGTTTTTT. Translated: CASRGDRANTGELFF. The full variable domain, in which reference TRBV19 and TRBJ2-2 provide the parts outside the CDR3, is DGGITQSPKYLFRKEGQNVTLSCEQNLNHDAMYWYRQDPGQGLRLIYYSQIVNDFQKGDIAEGYSVSREKKESFPLTVTSAQKNPTAFYLCASRGDRANTGELFFGEGSRLTVL.